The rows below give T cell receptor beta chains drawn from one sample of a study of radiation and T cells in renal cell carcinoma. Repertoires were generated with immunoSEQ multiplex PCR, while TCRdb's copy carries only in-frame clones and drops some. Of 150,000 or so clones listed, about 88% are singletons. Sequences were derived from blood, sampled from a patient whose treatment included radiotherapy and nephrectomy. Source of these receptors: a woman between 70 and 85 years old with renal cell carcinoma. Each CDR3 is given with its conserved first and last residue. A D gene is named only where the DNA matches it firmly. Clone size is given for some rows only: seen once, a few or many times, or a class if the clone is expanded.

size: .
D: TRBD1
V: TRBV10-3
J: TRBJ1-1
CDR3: CAITQGQENTEAFF
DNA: TGTGCCATCACCCAGGGACAGGAAAACACTGAAGCTTTCTTT

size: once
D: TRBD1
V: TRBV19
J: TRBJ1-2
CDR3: CASKGQANYGYTF
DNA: TGTGCCAGTAAGGGACAGGCTAACTATGGCTACACCTTC

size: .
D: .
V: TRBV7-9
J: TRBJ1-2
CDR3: CASRGDYGYTF
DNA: TGTGCCAGCAGGGGAGACTATGGCTACACCTTC

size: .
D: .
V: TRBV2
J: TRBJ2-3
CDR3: CASSEIETLADTQYF
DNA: TGTGCCAGCAGCGAAATAGAGACTCTAGCAGATACGCAGTATTTT

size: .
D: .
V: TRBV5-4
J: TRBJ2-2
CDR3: CASSLVGGPDTGELFF
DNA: TGTGCCAGCAGCTTGGTAGGGGGGCCAGACACCGGGGAGCTGTTTTTT

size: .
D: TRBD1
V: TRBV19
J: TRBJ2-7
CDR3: CASGPGQGYEQYF
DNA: TGTGCCAGTGGACCGGGACAGGGCTACGAGCAGTACTTC

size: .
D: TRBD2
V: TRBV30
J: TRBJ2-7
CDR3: CAWSVAGTSGGEQYF
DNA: TGTGCCTGGAGTGTGGCCGGGACTAGCGGGGGGGAGCAGTACTTC

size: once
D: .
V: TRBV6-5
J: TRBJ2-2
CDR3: CASTKGPGELFF
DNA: TGTGCCAGCACAAAGGGTCCCGGGGAGCTGTTTTTT

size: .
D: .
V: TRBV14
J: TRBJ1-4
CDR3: CASSPTVFGGRVTNEKLFF
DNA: TGTGCCAGCAGCCCCACGGTCTTCGGGGGAAGGGTAACTAATGAAAAACTGTTTTTT

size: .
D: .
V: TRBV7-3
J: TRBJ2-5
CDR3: CASSLPAAQYF
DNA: TGTGCCAGCAGCCTGCCGGCGGCCCAGTACTTC

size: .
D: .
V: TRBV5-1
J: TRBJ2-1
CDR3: CASSLRVKLAYNEQFF
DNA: TGCGCCAGCAGCTTGCGTGTAAAACTGGCTTACAATGAGCAGTTCTTC

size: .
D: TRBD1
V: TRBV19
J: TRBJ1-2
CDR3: CASSSGTADGYTF
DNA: TGTGCCAGTAGTAGCGGGACAGCGGATGGCTACACCTTC

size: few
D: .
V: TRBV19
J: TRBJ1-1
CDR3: CASINVRGNTEAFF
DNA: TGTGCCAGTATTAATGTACGGGGGAACACTGAAGCTTTCTTT

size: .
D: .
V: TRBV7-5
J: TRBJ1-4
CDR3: CARSSPPATNEKLFF
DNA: TGTGCCAGAAGCTCACCACCCGCAACTAATGAAAAACTGTTTTTT

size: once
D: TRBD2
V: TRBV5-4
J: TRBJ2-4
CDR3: CASSVISGGAKNIQYF
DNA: TGTGCCAGCAGCGTAATTTCGGGGGGAGCCAAAAACATTCAGTACTTC

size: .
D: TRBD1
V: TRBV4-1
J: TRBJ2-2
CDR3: CASSRGTGMGELFF
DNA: TGCGCCAGCAGCCGCGGGACAGGGATGGGGGAGCTGTTTTTT

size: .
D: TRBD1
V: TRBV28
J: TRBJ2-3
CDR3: CASSLPAGGFVDTQYF
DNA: TGTGCCAGCAGTTTACCGGCAGGGGGATTCGTAGATACGCAGTATTTT

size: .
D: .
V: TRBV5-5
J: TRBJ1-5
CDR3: CASSLGGTGQPQHF
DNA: TGTGCCAGCAGCTTGGGGGGGACGGGGCAGCCCCAGCATTTT

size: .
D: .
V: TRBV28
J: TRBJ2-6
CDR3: CASSSGSGANVLTF
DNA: TGTGCCAGCAGTTCGGGAAGTGGGGCCAACGTCCTGACTTTC

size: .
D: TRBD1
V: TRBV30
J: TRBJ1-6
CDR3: CAWRTPLGQPNSPLHF
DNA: TGTGCCTGGAGAACCCCACTGGGACAGCCTAATTCACCCCTCCACTTT

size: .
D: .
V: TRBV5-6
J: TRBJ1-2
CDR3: CASSLAGAPFGGYTF
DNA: TGTGCCAGCAGCTTAGCGGGGGCGCCGTTTGGAGGCTACACCTTC

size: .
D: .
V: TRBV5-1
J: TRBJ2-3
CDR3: CASSLAGSFADTQYF
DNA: TGCGCCAGCAGCTTGGCCGGATCATTCGCGGATACGCAGTATTTT

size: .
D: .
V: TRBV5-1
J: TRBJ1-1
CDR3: CASSFPGPEAFF
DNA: TGCGCCAGCAGCTTTCCGGGGCCTGAAGCTTTCTTT

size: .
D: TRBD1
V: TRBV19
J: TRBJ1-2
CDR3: CASSPGQGIYGYTF
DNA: TGTGCCAGTAGTCCAGGACAGGGGATCTATGGCTACACCTTC

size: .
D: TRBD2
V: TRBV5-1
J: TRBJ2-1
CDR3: CASSPGKRGGDEQFF
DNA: TGCGCCAGCAGCCCCGGGAAGCGGGGGGGCGATGAGCAGTTCTTC

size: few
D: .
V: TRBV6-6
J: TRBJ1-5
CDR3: CASSYSNRERLPQHF
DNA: TGTGCCAGCAGTTACTCGAACAGGGAAAGGCTGCCCCAGCATTTT

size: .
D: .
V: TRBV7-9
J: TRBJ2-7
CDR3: CASSSSAGPYEQYF
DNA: TGTGCCAGCAGCTCGTCTGCCGGGCCCTACGAGCAGTACTTC

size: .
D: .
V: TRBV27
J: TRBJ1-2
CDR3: CASSLRGSNYGYTF
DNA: TGTGCCAGCAGTTTGAGGGGCAGCAACTATGGCTACACCTTC

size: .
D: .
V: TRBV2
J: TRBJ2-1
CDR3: CASSPQGGSEQFF
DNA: TGTGCCAGCAGTCCCCAGGGGGGCTCTGAGCAGTTCTTC

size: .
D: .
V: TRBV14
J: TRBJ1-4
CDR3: CASSQVMNEKLFF
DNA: TGTGCCAGCAGCCAAGTGATGAATGAAAAACTGTTTTTT

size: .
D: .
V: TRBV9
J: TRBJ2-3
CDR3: CASSVVGEGTDTQYF
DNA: TGTGCCAGCAGCGTAGTTGGGGAAGGAACAGATACGCAGTATTTT